This TCR beta chain is from a study of CD8+CD57+ T cells in acquired aplastic anemia. Across the study: When averaged, DNA from sorted CD4+ and CD8+ cells came to approximately 3.2 ug. CD4+ cell libraries from healthy donors averaged about 10.8 million reads.

The TCR beta profiling, which covered VDJ combination and CDR3 sequence, was carried out using genomic DNA as the template. From the reads, TCRdb called clonotypes with MiXCR, one entry per CDR3 protein. The sample has some 220,000 distinct CDR3 sequences, almost 35% seen once. Germline assignment: CDR1 LNHDA and CDR2 SQIVND (reference sequence). This CDR3 has 16 residues. Trimming pared 6 bases from V and 4 bases from J, leaving 21 bases between. In its sample, this clonotype was seen many times. Its specificity is not known. Study outcomes and limitations: The same twenty-nine CD8+ CDR3 sequences occurred in patients and in controls.

This sequence originates from a human donor in good health, serving as a control. The J gene is TRBJ1-2, the V gene TRBV19; D is ambiguous. Sequencing used sorted CD4+, CD8+, or CD8+CD57+ T cells (not recorded which) from PBMCs. CDR3 loop: CASRVNIGLGGYGYTF. CDR3 nucleotides: TGTGCCAGTAGAGTAAATATAGGGCTAGGAGGCTATGGCTACACCTTC.